This T cell receptor (beta chain) was captured by sequencing in a study of T cell responses to AZD1222 COVID-19 vaccine. Findings of the study overall: Only a handful of AZD1222 recipients, several in all, had baseline seropositivity. Donors, mostly white British, included more females; clonal diversity was possibly underestimated. Repertoire collection took place solely once the T cell response had peaked.

From germline, CDR1 is MDHEN and CDR2 SYDVKM. The CDR3 length is 17 residues. With 2 bases removed from V and 0 bases from J, the gap between germline ends came to 14 bases. Some clones are missing from TCRdb's copy, which holds only in-frame ones; the method was immunoSEQ multiplex PCR. The data hold around 80,000 clones, with approximately 90% observed a single time. Concerning this clone itself: The target antigen is unknown.

The J gene is TRBJ2-1, the V gene TRBV28; D is ambiguous. The source of this sequence is an adult in good health. The source material was peripheral blood, sampled on day 0 of AZD1222 vaccination. The chain's CDR3 is CASSLGLVPTSYNEQFF. CDR3 DNA: TGTGCCAGCAGTTTAGGCCTAGTCCCGACCTCCTACAATGAGCAGTTCTTC.